The rows below give T cell receptor beta chains drawn from one sample of a study of blood T cells in healthy people across ages. In TCRdb, the 5' RACE reads were re-called with MiXCR into one record per CDR3 protein. The table lists about 800,000 distinct CDR3 sequences, about half of them singletons. Material: blood. The receptors come from a man older than 75 in good health. CDR3s include the opening cysteine and the closing phenylalanine or tryptophan. D genes are given only for firm matches. Clone size is not always given. Where it is, it says once, few, many or a class for expanded clones.

V gene: TRBV6-6; clone size: -; J gene: TRBJ1-2; D gene: -; CDR3 DNA: TGTGCCAGCAGTTACTCGAGCAAAGGGTCCGACGACGGCTACACCTTC; CDR3 protein: CASSYSSKGSDDGYTF
V gene: TRBV29-1; clone size: -; J gene: TRBJ2-6; D gene: TRBD1; CDR3 DNA: TGCAGCGTTGGGGACAGGGAAAGCTCTGGGGCCAACGTCCTGACTTTC; CDR3 protein: CSVGDRESSGANVLTF
V gene: TRBV4-3; clone size: -; J gene: TRBJ2-6; D gene: -; CDR3 DNA: TGCGCCAGCAGCCAGCAGGGAACTTTTTACTCTGGGGCCAACGTCCTGACTTTC; CDR3 protein: CASSQQGTFYSGANVLTF
V gene: TRBV6-5; clone size: -; J gene: TRBJ2-7; D gene: -; CDR3 DNA: TGTGCCAGCAGTTTAACAGGGTTCGGCACCTCCTACGAGCAGTACTTC; CDR3 protein: CASSLTGFGTSYEQYF
V gene: TRBV7-6; clone size: -; J gene: TRBJ2-1; D gene: TRBD2; CDR3 DNA: TGTGCCAGCAGCGGTCTAGCGGGAGGTTTCTACAATGAGCAGTTCTTC; CDR3 protein: CASSGLAGGFYNEQFF
V gene: TRBV9; clone size: -; J gene: TRBJ2-7; D gene: -; CDR3 DNA: TGTGCCAGCAGCGAGAGGCCCCAGAGCGGAAGCTCCTACGAGCAGTACTTC; CDR3 protein: CASSERPQSGSSYEQYF
V gene: TRBV5-1; clone size: few; J gene: TRBJ2-4; D gene: TRBD1; CDR3 DNA: TGCGCCAGCAGCCAGGGGACAGGGAATTTCAAAAACATTCAGTACTTC; CDR3 protein: CASSQGTGNFKNIQYF
V gene: TRBV5-1; clone size: -; J gene: TRBJ1-2; D gene: TRBD1; CDR3 DNA: TGCGCCAGCAGCTTGGACGGACAGGGGCGGTATGGCTACACCTTC; CDR3 protein: CASSLDGQGRYGYTF
V gene: TRBV21-1; clone size: -; J gene: TRBJ1-2; D gene: -; CDR3 DNA: TGTGCCAGCAGCAGGGCCCTGGGCACCTTC; CDR3 protein: CASSRALGTF
V gene: TRBV18; clone size: -; J gene: TRBJ2-1; D gene: TRBD2; CDR3 DNA: TGTGCCAGCTCACCAGGGGCTAGCGGGAGTGAGGAGCAGTTCTTC; CDR3 protein: CASSPGASGSEEQFF
V gene: TRBV29-1; clone size: -; J gene: TRBJ2-5; D gene: TRBD2; CDR3 DNA: TGCAGCGGCGGGGGGGAGCGAGAGACCCAGTACTTC; CDR3 protein: CSGGGERETQYF
V gene: TRBV21-1; clone size: -; J gene: TRBJ2-5; D gene: -; CDR3 DNA: TGTGCCAGCTTAAAAGACAGGAGAGAGACCCAGTACTTC; CDR3 protein: CASLKDRRETQYF
V gene: TRBV20-1; clone size: once; J gene: TRBJ2-7; D gene: TRBD2; CDR3 DNA: TGCAGTGCTCCGGGGACTAGCGGGAACTACGAGCAGTACTTC; CDR3 protein: CSAPGTSGNYEQYF
V gene: TRBV25-1; clone size: -; J gene: TRBJ2-7; D gene: -; CDR3 DNA: TGTGCCAGCAGTGAATTCAGTGGACAACTAAGCTCCTACGAGCAGTACTTC; CDR3 protein: CASSEFSGQLSSYEQYF
V gene: TRBV9; clone size: -; J gene: TRBJ2-3; D gene: TRBD2; CDR3 DNA: TGTGCCAGCAGCGTAGCATCGGGGGGGCAGGATACGCAGTATTTT; CDR3 protein: CASSVASGGQDTQYF
V gene: TRBV7-2; clone size: many; J gene: TRBJ2-3; D gene: -; CDR3 DNA: TGTGCCAGCAGCCCCATATTCACAGATACGCAGTATTTT; CDR3 protein: CASSPIFTDTQYF
V gene: TRBV12-3/TRBV12-4; clone size: -; J gene: TRBJ2-2; D gene: -; CDR3 DNA: TGTGCCAGCAGTTTAGTCAGGGGAGGCACCGGGGAGCTGTTTTTT; CDR3 protein: CASSLVRGGTGELFF
V gene: TRBV11-3; clone size: -; J gene: TRBJ1-2; D gene: -; CDR3 DNA: TGTGCCAGCAGCGCCTCCAGGGCTAGCGGCTACACCTTC; CDR3 protein: CASSASRASGYTF
V gene: TRBV6-2/TRBV6-3; clone size: -; J gene: TRBJ2-7; D gene: -; CDR3 DNA: TGTGCCCGCAGAAATGGCGGGAATAGGTACGAGCAGTACTTC; CDR3 protein: CARRNGGNRYEQYF
V gene: TRBV28; clone size: -; J gene: TRBJ2-1; D gene: TRBD2; CDR3 DNA: TGTGCCAGCAGTTTGGGCGAGCGGGAGTGTGAGCAGTTCTTC; CDR3 protein: CASSLGERECEQFF
V gene: TRBV2; clone size: -; J gene: TRBJ2-3; D gene: -; CDR3 DNA: TGTGCCAGTCGGACTAGGGGGGGAGATACGCAGTATTTT; CDR3 protein: CASRTRGGDTQYF
V gene: TRBV27; clone size: -; J gene: TRBJ2-1; D gene: -; CDR3 DNA: TGTGCCAGCAGTTCATGGGCAGTACCCTACAATGAGCAGTTCTTC; CDR3 protein: CASSSWAVPYNEQFF
V gene: TRBV28; clone size: -; J gene: TRBJ1-6; D gene: -; CDR3 DNA: TGTGCCAGCAGTTTGAGGCAGTATAATTCACCCCTCCACTTT; CDR3 protein: CASSLRQYNSPLHF
V gene: TRBV28; clone size: few; J gene: TRBJ1-5; D gene: TRBD1; CDR3 DNA: TGTGCCAGCAGTTTAGAAAGGGGGCCCAATCAGCCCCAGCATTTT; CDR3 protein: CASSLERGPNQPQHF
V gene: TRBV27; clone size: -; J gene: TRBJ2-6; D gene: TRBD1; CDR3 DNA: TGTGCCAGCAGTTTAGAGGTGACAGGGGGCATCTCTGGGGCCAACGTCCTGACTTTC; CDR3 protein: CASSLEVTGGISGANVLTF
V gene: TRBV2; clone size: -; J gene: TRBJ2-5; D gene: TRBD1; CDR3 DNA: TGTGCCAGCATCCGGGACAGGAACAAAGAGACCCAGTACTTC; CDR3 protein: CASIRDRNKETQYF
V gene: TRBV3-1; clone size: few; J gene: TRBJ2-5; D gene: -; CDR3 DNA: TGTGCCAGCAGCCAAGGATGGGGAGGTCAGGGGCGGGAGACCCAGTACTTC; CDR3 protein: CASSQGWGGQGRETQYF
V gene: TRBV7-3; clone size: -; J gene: TRBJ2-1; D gene: -; CDR3 DNA: TGTGCCAGCAGCTTAAGGGTAGCGGAGGAGCAGTTCTTC; CDR3 protein: CASSLRVAEEQFF
V gene: TRBV20-1; clone size: -; J gene: TRBJ1-2; D gene: -; CDR3 DNA: TGCAGTGCTCCAGGGTCCCCGCAGGGTTATAATGGCTACACCTTC; CDR3 protein: CSAPGSPQGYNGYTF
V gene: TRBV4-2; clone size: -; J gene: TRBJ2-1; D gene: -; CDR3 DNA: TGTGCCAGCAGCCAGGTGATGGGGTCGCTAGCCCAAGATGAGCAGTTCTTC; CDR3 protein: CASSQVMGSLAQDEQFF
V gene: TRBV12-3/TRBV12-4; clone size: few; J gene: TRBJ2-7; D gene: -; CDR3 DNA: TGTGCCAGCAGTTTAGGGCAGGGATATGGCTACGAGCAGTACTTC; CDR3 protein: CASSLGQGYGYEQYF
V gene: TRBV7-2; clone size: few; J gene: TRBJ2-3; D gene: -; CDR3 DNA: TGTGCCAGCAGAAAACCTAGCACAGATACGCAGTATTTT; CDR3 protein: CASRKPSTDTQYF
V gene: TRBV3-1; clone size: -; J gene: TRBJ2-3; D gene: TRBD2; CDR3 DNA: TGTGCCAGCAGCCAAGGACTAGCGGCCAACACAGATACGCAGTATTTT; CDR3 protein: CASSQGLAANTDTQYF
V gene: TRBV20-1; clone size: -; J gene: TRBJ2-1; D gene: -; CDR3 DNA: TGCAGTGCCAGATATAGATGGGGGGGCCGGGGCAATGAGCAGTTCTTC; CDR3 protein: CSARYRWGGRGNEQFF
V gene: TRBV15; clone size: -; J gene: TRBJ2-1; D gene: -; CDR3 DNA: TGTGCCACCAGCAGAGAGGTCGGTCGGTCCAATGAGCAGTTCTTC; CDR3 protein: CATSREVGRSNEQFF
V gene: TRBV20-1; clone size: -; J gene: TRBJ2-1; D gene: TRBD1; CDR3 DNA: TGCAGTGCACGTCAGGGGGTAGGGAATGAGCAGTTCTTC; CDR3 protein: CSARQGVGNEQFF
V gene: TRBV2; clone size: -; J gene: TRBJ2-3; D gene: TRBD2; CDR3 DNA: TGTGCCAGCAGGACTAGCGGGAGACAGGGCAGAGATACGCAGTATTTT; CDR3 protein: CASRTSGRQGRDTQYF
V gene: TRBV28; clone size: -; J gene: TRBJ2-3; D gene: -; CDR3 DNA: TGTGCCAGCAGCCTTACGTTTTACACAGATACGCAGTATTTT; CDR3 protein: CASSLTFYTDTQYF
V gene: TRBV29-1; clone size: -; J gene: TRBJ2-7; D gene: -; CDR3 DNA: TGCAGCGTTGTGGAATCGGTCGAGCAGTACTTC; CDR3 protein: CSVVESVEQYF
V gene: TRBV20-1; clone size: -; J gene: TRBJ2-1; D gene: -; CDR3 DNA: TGCAGTGCTAGAGACACCGGGGCCTACTACAATGAGCAGTTCTTC; CDR3 protein: CSARDTGAYYNEQFF
V gene: TRBV4-2; clone size: -; J gene: TRBJ2-1; D gene: -; CDR3 DNA: TGTGCCAGCAGCCAAGATTACTGGGGAGCGAGGAATGAGCAGTTCTTC; CDR3 protein: CASSQDYWGARNEQFF
V gene: TRBV11-1; clone size: few; J gene: TRBJ2-1; D gene: TRBD2; CDR3 DNA: TGTGCCAGCAGCTCCCTCCGGGTAGCGGGCCACAATGAGCAGTTCTTC; CDR3 protein: CASSSLRVAGHNEQFF
V gene: TRBV7-9; clone size: -; J gene: TRBJ2-1; D gene: -; CDR3 DNA: TGTGCCAGCAGCGTAACTAGCTACAATGAGCGGTTCTTC; CDR3 protein: CASSVTSYNERFF
V gene: TRBV29-1; clone size: many; J gene: TRBJ2-3; D gene: -; CDR3 DNA: TGCAGCGTCCGAGTCCCTGGGAGCACAGATACGCAGTATTTT; CDR3 protein: CSVRVPGSTDTQYF
V gene: TRBV4-3; clone size: -; J gene: TRBJ2-1; D gene: TRBD2; CDR3 DNA: TGCGCCAGCAGCCAAGAGTCGGGCGGGAGCTCCTACAATGAGCAGTTCTTC; CDR3 protein: CASSQESGGSSYNEQFF
V gene: TRBV29-1; clone size: -; J gene: TRBJ2-7; D gene: TRBD2; CDR3 DNA: TGCAGCGTTGGGGGGACTAGCGGGCGGGGGAGCTCCTACGAGCAGTACTTC; CDR3 protein: CSVGGTSGRGSSYEQYF
V gene: TRBV5-6; clone size: -; J gene: TRBJ2-1; D gene: TRBD2; CDR3 DNA: TGTGCCAGCAGCGTGGCCGCCCTAGCGGGATACAATGAGCAGTTCTTC; CDR3 protein: CASSVAALAGYNEQFF
V gene: TRBV28; clone size: -; J gene: TRBJ2-7; D gene: -; CDR3 DNA: TGTGCCAGCAGTTACGGTAGCGTAACAGGCGAGCAGTACTTC; CDR3 protein: CASSYGSVTGEQYF
V gene: TRBV20-1; clone size: -; J gene: TRBJ2-7; D gene: TRBD1; CDR3 DNA: TGCAGTGCAGGACAGGGAAACTACGAGCAGTACTTC; CDR3 protein: CSAGQGNYEQYF
V gene: TRBV28; clone size: -; J gene: TRBJ1-2; D gene: -; CDR3 DNA: TGTGCCAGCCTGCGGCGGGGGCTTGGCTACACCTTC; CDR3 protein: CASLRRGLGYTF
V gene: TRBV12-3/TRBV12-4; clone size: few; J gene: TRBJ2-5; D gene: -; CDR3 DNA: TGTGCCAGCAGTTTAGCGAGGGGGGGTTGGGAGACCCAGTACTTC; CDR3 protein: CASSLARGGWETQYF
V gene: TRBV6-6; clone size: few; J gene: TRBJ1-2; D gene: -; CDR3 DNA: TGTGCCAGCAGTTACGACGGGTCTAACTATGGCTACACCTTC; CDR3 protein: CASSYDGSNYGYTF
V gene: TRBV15; clone size: -; J gene: TRBJ2-7; D gene: TRBD2; CDR3 DNA: TGTGCCACCAGCAGAGGACTAGCGGCGTACGAGCAGTACTTC; CDR3 protein: CATSRGLAAYEQYF
V gene: TRBV7-2; clone size: few; J gene: TRBJ1-2; D gene: -; CDR3 DNA: TGTGCCAGCAGCTCCGTGGGGGGCCTAGTCTATGGCTACACCTTC; CDR3 protein: CASSSVGGLVYGYTF
V gene: TRBV28; clone size: many; J gene: TRBJ2-7; D gene: -; CDR3 DNA: TGTGCCAGCAGTGAAACCTACGAGCAGTACTTC; CDR3 protein: CASSETYEQYF
V gene: TRBV27; clone size: -; J gene: TRBJ1-5; D gene: -; CDR3 DNA: TGTGCCACCAAAAAACAGGGAGATCAGCCCCAGCATTTT; CDR3 protein: CATKKQGDQPQHF
V gene: TRBV7-2; clone size: few; J gene: TRBJ2-7; D gene: TRBD2; CDR3 DNA: TGTGCCAGCTCAACACATCCGGGACTAGTTCAGAAACCATCCTCCTACGAGCAGTACTTC; CDR3 protein: CASSTHPGLVQKPSSYEQYF